This TCR beta chain was captured in a study of post-analysis software for immune sequencing data. This clonotype was seen a few times. What it recognizes is unknown. Study observations and caveats: About 5 TRBV segments appeared more often in patients than in controls, and TRBV5-6, TRBV5-1 and TRBV20-1 were among these. Samples from a shared batch, those prepared together, strongly co-clustered by F measure. Controls had significantly higher normalized Chao1 diversity than multiple sclerosis patients.

CDR1 and CDR2 from the germline V gene are DFQATT and SNEGSKA (reference sequence). V was pared by 6 bases and J by 2 bases, with 13 bases between. This CDR3 contains 13 residues. cDNA libraries of TCR beta carried unique molecular identifiers. Some 500,000 cDNA molecules were obtained per 1 to 10 million input T cells. TCRdb itself ran the PCR reads through MiXCR, one entry per CDR3 protein. Of about 460,000 distinct CDR3 sequences in the sample, roughly 45% were seen once. Sequenced material: blood. This clonotype was obtained from a girl aged 10 to 17 with multiple sclerosis. The rearrangement links TRBV20-1 to TRBJ1-1; no reliable D call. CDR3 sequence: CSALRETNTEAFF. The CDR3 DNA follows: TGCAGTGCCCTCCGGGAGACCAACACTGAAGCTTTCTTT.